The text below deals with one TCR beta chain. Here immunoSEQ multiplex PCR was the method, and the copy in TCRdb shows in-frame clones only, minus some. The sample records 100,000 to 150,000 clones, about 96% being singletons. These data belong to a study of cytomegalovirus exposure and HLA in healthy donors. The CDR3 loop spans 15 amino acids. The germline gives CDR1 SEHNR, CDR2 FQNEAQ (reference sequence). V lost 6 bases to trimming and J lost 6 bases; unmatched junction nucleotides: 11. This chain joins TRBV7-9 and TRBJ2-1; TRBD1 aligns across 7 bases. Sequencing used PBMCs. The receptor's source is a man aged 18 to 29 in good health and CMV-seronegative. Here the CDR3 DNA reads TGTGCCAGCAGTCCCGACAGGGTCGACCCCAATGAGCAGTTCTTC. Translation gives CASSPDRVDPNEQFF.